A single sample is the source of the 23 T cell receptor beta chains below, sequenced in a study of T cell clonality in common variable immunodeficiency. No antigen is known for these receptors. TCRdb's table, derived via immunoSEQ multiplex PCR, lists solely in-frame clones and lacks some. The table lists about 16,000 clones, with no singletons. The study, taken as a whole, reports: Fewer deletions and N-nucleotide insertions were reportedly seen in common variable immunodeficiency TCR beta sequences.

Source material: peripheral blood mononuclear cells. The origin of the receptors is a human donor with common variable immunodeficiency.

In the case of this clone: The junction departs from germline at one end; a sequencing error may be responsible. The read halts 3 residues ahead of the CDR3 end, with the missing end drawn from the germline J gene. The chain links TRBV7-7 to TRBJ2-1; TRBD2 matches 7 bases. The CDR3 runs to 14 residues. Germline CDR1 and CDR2: SSHAT and FNYEAQ (reference sequence). The CDR3 bases that were read are TGTGCTAGCAGTGTCGGGCCTGGGGGGGATGAG. It encodes CASSVGPGGDE. The whole CDR3 sequence is CASSVGPGGDEQFF.

This clone was picked up a small number of times. Coverage ceases 3 residues before the CDR3 finishes, and the germline J gene fills in the end. The V call is TRBV19, the J call TRBJ2-7, with 9 bases matching TRBD1. J lost 4 bases, V lost 3 bases, and 7 bases had no gene match. Per germline, CDR1 LNHDA and CDR2 SQIVND (reference sequence). There are 15 residues in the CDR3. The sequenced part of the CDR3 DNA is TGTGCCAGTAGTATCCGACCGGGACAGGGTTACGAG. Encoded protein: CASSIRPGQGYE. The whole CDR3 sequence is CASSIRPGQGYEQYF.

This clone was detected a few times. The CDR3 end falls 3 residues outside the read, so it is completed with the germline J gene. The chain combines TRBV7-4 with TRBJ1-3; no reliable D call. Germline lookup yields CDR1 SGHVT and CDR2 SQSDAQ. The CDR3 is 14 amino acids. The V end lost 3 bases, the J end lost 4 bases, and 10 bases lay between the germline ends. The CDR3 loop is CASSFQGPGNTIYF. The CDR3 DNA, read in part, is TGTGCCAGCAGCTTTCAAGGGCCGGGAAACACC.

This clone was seen more than once but under ten times. The sequenced fragment ends 3 residues before the CDR3 boundary, so the rest is inferred from the germline J gene. This rearrangement joins TRBV7-2 to TRBJ1-2; D ambiguous. Germline lookup yields CDR1 SGHTA and CDR2 FQGNSA. The CDR3 contains 14 residues. The germline V and J ends were trimmed by 2 bases and 4 bases, with 11 bases remaining between them. CDR3 protein: CASSLFGVSYGYTF. Incomplete CDR3 DNA: TGTGCCAGCAGCTTATTCGGGGTCTCCTATGGC.

This clone occurred a few times. The read terminates 3 residues ahead of where the CDR3 ends, so the germline J gene completes it. The chain couples TRBV19 to TRBJ1-2; 9 positions match TRBD1. Germline CDR1 reads LNHDA; CDR2 reads SQIVND (reference sequence). The CDR3 covers 18 residues. Trimming took 1 base from V and 2 from J; bases not matched to a gene: 11. The CDR3 DNA, read in part, is TGTGCCAGTAGTATAGCCACCCCACAGGGGGCAGGGAACTATGGC. It codes for CASSIATPQGAGNYG. The whole CDR3 sequence reads CASSIATPQGAGNYGYTF.

Concerning this clone itself: The read ends 3 residues early relative to the CDR3; the germline J gene fills the gap. V usage is TRBV19 and J usage is TRBJ2-5, with a possible D match to TRBD1 (5 bases). V lost 8 bases, J lost 6 bases, and 22 bases lay in between. Germline CDR1 and CDR2: LNHDA and SQIVND (reference sequence). The CDR3 runs to 15 residues. The CDR3 bases that were read are TGTGCCAGTGCGGAGCCGAGACAGAGTCGAAAGACC. It is translated as CASAEPRQSRKT. The CDR3 in its entirety is CASAEPRQSRKTQYF.

With respect to this clone: The missing CDR3 end, 3 residues past where the read stops, is filled in from the germline J gene. The chain combines TRBV18 with TRBJ2-5, with 7 bases that match TRBD1. The V and J ends lost 2 bases and 3 bases, in that order; junction bases with no gene match: 3. The CDR3 sequence is 14 residues long. CDR1 is KGHSH, CDR2 LQKENI, per germline. The sequenced CDR3 bases are TGTGCCAGCTCACCAAAGACAGGGAAAGAGACC. Translated, it gives CASSPKTGKET. The full CDR3 protein is CASSPKTGKETQYF.

A few counts support this clone. The sequenced fragment ends 3 residues before the CDR3 boundary, so the rest is inferred from the germline J gene. The chain joins TRBV2 to TRBJ1-2; TRBD1 might be the D (6 bases). The V and J ends lost 2 bases and 7 bases respectively, with 20 bases between them. The CDR3 extends over 16 amino acids. The germline V gene encodes CDR1 SNHLY and CDR2 FYNNEI. The CDR3 spells CASSEMAGASFGGYTF. The CDR3 bases that were read are TGTGCCAGCAGTGAAATGGCAGGGGCCTCTTTTGGTGGC.

Note on this clone: With the read ending 3 residues before the CDR3 end, the germline J gene is used to fill in that end. The rearrangement uses TRBV18 and TRBJ1-1, with D perhaps TRBD1 (5 bases). Trimming removed 3 bases from V and 2 bases from J, with 13 bases in between. The germline V gene encodes CDR1 KGHSH and CDR2 LQKENI. This CDR3 has 15 residues. The CDR3 is CASSPVDRPNTEAFF. The sequenced part of the CDR3 DNA is TGTGCCAGCTCACCCGTTGACAGACCTAACACTGAA.

Remarks on this clone: From the germline J gene comes the end of the CDR3, since the read stops 3 residues before it. This sequence joins TRBV18 and TRBJ2-2; 8 bases are a match to TRBD2. CDR1 and CDR2 (germline): KGHSH, LQKENI. The CDR3 is 14 residues long. The junction had 1 base not matched to a gene; V was cut back by 3 bases and J by 4 bases. This CDR3 reads CASSPGLVTGELFF. Incomplete CDR3 DNA: TGTGCCAGCTCACCGGGACTAGTCACCGGGGAG.

This clone turned up a few times. The sequence runs out 3 residues before the end of the CDR3; the remainder is reconstructed from the germline J gene. The V call is TRBV7-2, the J call TRBJ2-3; D not certain. Trimming stripped 2 bases from V and 3 bases from J, with 6 bases between. CDR3 size: 13 residues. The germline CDR1 and CDR2 sequences are SGHTA and FQGNSA. CDR3 bases read: TGTGCCAGCAGCTTACCCTTAACAGATACG. Residues: CASSLPLTDT. The complete CDR3 protein is CASSLPLTDTQYF. Based on the CDR3 plus reference TRBV7-2 and TRBJ2-3, the full variable domain is GAGVSQSPSNKVTEKGKDVELRCDPISGHTALYWYRQSLGQGLEFLIYFQGNSAPDKSGLPSDRFSAERTGGSVSTLTIQRTQQEDSAVYLCASSLPLTDTQYFGPGTRLTVL.

For this clone: Read sequence stops 3 residues before the CDR3 end, and the germline J gene provides the missing end. The rearrangement joins TRBV7-6 to TRBJ2-7; D may be TRBD2 (6 bases). The V end lost 4 bases, the J end lost 3 bases, and 16 bases lay between the germline ends. The CDR3 is 15 amino acids. Germline CDR1 is SGHVS and CDR2 is FNYEAQ. The CDR3 protein is CASSSTLLGGYEQYF. The sequenced part of the CDR3 DNA is TGTGCCAGCAGCTCCACCCTCCTGGGGGGCTACGAG.

Concerning this clone itself: The read stops 3 residues short of the end of the CDR3; the missing end is completed from the germline J gene. This rearrangement joins TRBV2 to TRBJ1-4; 7 nucleotides line up with TRBD1. The V gene end was trimmed by 1 base and the J gene end by 8 bases; junction bases not matched to a gene: 4. The CDR3 consists of 14 residues. The germline V gene has CDR1 SNHLY and CDR2 FYNNEI. CDR3 amino acids: CASSEGQGGEKLFF. Partial CDR3 DNA: TGTGCCAGCAGTGAAGGACAGGGTGGGGAAAAA.

The sample holds a few counts of this clone. Read data end 3 residues before the CDR3 end; the end is taken from the germline J gene. The J gene is TRBJ2-2, the V gene TRBV7-2; the D gene is possibly TRBD2 (6 bases). The CDR3 covers 15 residues. The V end lost 5 bases, the J end lost 4 bases, and 14 bases lay between the germline ends. CDR1 and CDR2 from the germline V gene are SGHTA and FQGNSA. The CDR3 spells CASSLRGTTTGELFF. CDR3 DNA (partial): TGTGCCAGCAGCCTTCGGGGGACGACCACCGGGGAG. The entire variable domain, with the rest obtained from reference TRBV7-2 and TRBJ2-2, is as follows: GAGVSQSPSNKVTEKGKDVELRCDPISGHTALYWYRQSLGQGLEFLIYFQGNSAPDKSGLPSDRFSAERTGGSVSTLTIQRTQQEDSAVYLCASSLRGTTTGELFFGEGSRLTVL.

CDR3 region: CASSLALQGNQPQHF. The sequenced CDR3 bases are TGTGCCAGCAGCTTAGCGCTGCAGGGTAATCAGCCC. The V call is TRBV7-9, the J call TRBJ1-5, with a tentative D call TRBD1 (5 bases). The missing CDR3 end, 3 residues past where the read stops, is filled in from the germline J gene. The V gene lost 0 bases and the J gene lost 4 bases, with 10 bases spanning the gap. CDR3 length: 15 amino acids. CDR1 and CDR2 (germline): SEHNR, FQNEAQ (reference sequence).

This clone was observed a handful of times. The read gets to within 3 residues of the CDR3 end, and the germline J gene fills in the rest. The chain joins TRBV7-3 to TRBJ2-5; the D gene is possibly TRBD1 (6 bases). This CDR3 has 16 residues. The germline CDR1 and CDR2 sequences are SGHTA and FQGTGA. Trimming shortened V by 2 bases and J by 2 bases, and 15 bases separated the two germline ends. The CDR3 reads CASSLGSRGGQETQYF. The sequenced part of the CDR3 DNA is TGTGCCAGCAGCTTAGGTTCCAGGGGTGGACAAGAGACC.

This clone was seen repeatedly, ten times or more. With the read ending 3 residues before the CDR3 end, the germline J gene is used to fill in that end. The chain carries TRBV10-3 and TRBJ1-5; no firm D call. Germline V gene lookup returns CDR1 ENHRY and CDR2 SYGVKD. CDR3 length equals 13 residues. The sequenced CDR3 bases are TGTGCCATCAGCCCGGATGTGGACTCTCCC. This translates into CAISPDVDSP. The full CDR3 protein is CAISPDVDSPQHF.

Comment on this clone: The read ends 3 residues early relative to the CDR3; the germline J gene fills the gap. This chain links TRBV7-6 with TRBJ1-4; a possible D gene is TRBD1 (5 bases). The CDR3 runs 13 residues. Trimming cost V 5 bases and J 7 bases, with 11 bases left between them. Germline V gene data show CDR1 as SGHVS and CDR2 as FNYEAQ. The CDR3 bases that were read are TGTGCCAGCAGCCTAACAGGCGGTGAAAAA. It encodes CASSLTGGEK. The whole CDR3 is CASSLTGGEKLFF.

The CDR3 sequence is CASSKTRPYEQYF. The sequenced CDR3 bases are TGTGCCAGCAGTAAGACACGTCCCTACGAG. The V call is TRBV2, the J call TRBJ2-7; D is uncertain. Sequencing ends 3 residues short of the CDR3 end; the germline J gene provides the rest. The germline gives CDR1 SNHLY, CDR2 FYNNEI. The CDR3 consists of 13 residues. Trimming shortened V by 5 bases and J by 2 bases, and 10 bases separated the two germline ends.

This clone was seen more than once but under ten times. The CDR3 end is not reached by the read, which stops 3 residues before it; the germline J gene fills it in. This chain links TRBV19 with TRBJ2-5, with D perhaps TRBD2 (6 bases). V lost 8 bases and J 0 bases, leaving 16 bases between the germline ends. CDR1 is LNHDA and CDR2 is SQIVND in the germline V gene (reference sequence). The CDR3 is made up of 15 amino acids. CDR3 in amino acids: CASSTEGRYQETQYF. The CDR3 DNA, read in part, is TGTGCCAGTTCCACAGAGGGGAGGTACCAAGAGACC.

Notes on this clone: The read ends 3 residues early relative to the CDR3; the germline J gene fills the gap. The chain couples TRBV2 to TRBJ2-7; tentative D call: TRBD1 (6 bases). The V gene's germline CDR1 is SNHLY and CDR2 FYNNEI. The V and J ends lost 6 bases and 4 bases respectively, with 16 bases between them. This CDR3 has 14 amino acids. The sequenced CDR3 bases are TGTGCCAGCAGCATACAGGGTATTAAGTACGAG. Encoded protein: CASSIQGIKYE. In full, the CDR3 reads CASSIQGIKYEQYF.

Concerning this clone itself: The CDR3 goes on 3 residues after the read ends, and that part is filled in from the germline J gene. The rearrangement links TRBV2 to TRBJ1-6, with 7 nucleotides matching TRBD1. V shed 6 bases, J shed 7 bases, and the junction held 3 bases outside the gene matches. The CDR3 has 13 amino acids. Germline values: CDR1 SNHLY, CDR2 FYNNEI. Incomplete CDR3 DNA: TGTGCCAGCAGGACAGGGTGGAATTCACCC. It encodes CASRTGWNSP. The whole CDR3 protein reads CASRTGWNSPLHF.

This clone was detected only a few times. The DNA ends 3 residues before the CDR3 does, and the rest of the CDR3 is filled in from the germline J gene. The chain combines TRBV20-1 with TRBJ1-2, with TRBD1 identical over 7 bases. The CDR3 covers 11 residues. V was pared by 7 bases and J by 4 bases, with 3 bases of the junction left unmatched. In germline, CDR1 is DFQATT, CDR2 SNEGSKA (reference sequence). The CDR3 loop reads CSGQGGYGYTF. CDR3 bases read: TGCAGTGGACAGGGCGGCTATGGC.